Following are 21 T cell receptor beta chains from one sample sequenced in a study of blood T cells in healthy people across ages. Combining a sample-barcoded 5' primer with a J-beta primer mix, a second PCR ran for roughly 7 to 12 cycles. TCRdb re-called the 5' RACE reads with MiXCR, one entry per CDR3 protein. The table has hundreds of thousands of distinct CDR3 sequences, around 20% seen once; the top ten hold roughly 3.7%. The specimen sequenced was blood. Receptors were obtained from a man aged 65-85 years in good health.

The rearrangement joins TRBV20-1 to TRBJ1-1; perhaps TRBD1 as D (5 bases). V shed 2 bases and J shed 4 bases, with 11 bases lying between them. The CDR3 has 13 residues. Germline values: CDR1 DFQATT, CDR2 SNEGSKA (reference sequence). The CDR3 region is CSARRGRGTEAFF. The CDR3 DNA sequence: TGCAGTGCTAGAAGGGGACGGGGCACTGAAGCTTTCTTT.

This sequence joins TRBV20-1 and TRBJ2-3, with 12 bases fitting TRBD2. CDR3 length: 15 amino acids. V was pared by 6 bases and J by 3 bases, with 7 bases of the junction left unmatched. Germline V lookup: CDR1 DFQATT, CDR2 SNEGSKA (reference sequence). This CDR3 is CSASTSGRTTDTQYF. Here the CDR3 DNA reads TGCAGTGCCTCGACTAGCGGGAGAACAACAGATACGCAGTATTTT.

This clonotype was recorded a few times. CDR3: CASSPMPGPLSYGYTF. The CDR3, as DNA: TGTGCCAGCTCACCTATGCCGGGGCCTTTAAGCTATGGCTACACCTTC. The chain combines TRBV18 with TRBJ1-2; D may be TRBD1 (5 bases). The CDR3 loop spans 16 amino acids. Trimming removed 3 bases from V and 4 bases from J, with 18 bases in between. Germline V CDR1 and CDR2: KGHSH, LQKENI.

CDR3 sequence: CSARNRGHLNEQFF. The CDR3, as DNA: TGCAGTGCTAGAAACAGGGGGCACTTAAATGAGCAGTTCTTC. V and J are TRBV20-1 and TRBJ2-1, with 9 bases identical to TRBD1. In germline, CDR1 is DFQATT, CDR2 SNEGSKA (reference sequence). The CDR3 totals 14 residues. With 2 bases clipped from V and 7 bases from J, the junction kept 6 bases outside the gene matches.

The CDR3 protein is CSVEDPGSGTSGYNEQFF. As DNA, the CDR3 is TGCAGCGTTGAAGATCCCGGTTCAGGGACTAGCGGCTACAATGAGCAGTTCTTC. The chain joins TRBV29-1 to TRBJ2-1; 11 bases fit TRBD2. The CDR3 is made up of 18 amino acids. CDR1 is SQVTM and CDR2 is ANQGSEA in the germline V gene. V gave up 0 bases and J gave up 3 bases; unmatched junction bases: 10.

V gene TRBV6-5 combines with J gene TRBJ1-1; D possibly corresponds to TRBD1 (5 bases). The germline V and J ends were trimmed by 7 bases and 5 bases, with 14 bases remaining between them. Germline V lookup: CDR1 MNHEY, CDR2 SVGAGI. This CDR3 has 13 amino acids. The CDR3 bases are TGTGCCAGCAAGCAGGGTGGTAGTACTGAAGCTTTCTTT. This codes for CASKQGGSTEAFF.

The chain has TRBV2 and TRBJ1-2, with TRBD1 matching 9 bases. The CDR3 is 15 amino acids. Losses at the gene ends were 4 bases for V and 7 bases for J; bases not matched to a gene: 10. The germline V gene has CDR1 SNHLY and CDR2 FYNNEI. As DNA, the CDR3 is TGTGCCAGCAGTGTTAAGGGACAGGGTACGACTGGCTACACCTTC. This translates into CASSVKGQGTTGYTF. Full variable domain (rest looked up from reference TRBV2 and TRBJ1-2): EPEVTQTPSHQVTQMGQEVILRCVPISNHLYFYWYRQILGQKVEFLVSFYNNEISEKSEIFDDQFSVERPDGSNFTLKIRSTKLEDSAMYFCASSVKGQGTTGYTFGSGTRLTVV.

The chain uses TRBV21-1 and TRBJ1-2. TRBV21-1 is assigned pseudogene status. The CDR3 runs to 11 residues. The CDR3 DNA sequence: TGTGCCCGGACGGAAGACTATGGCTACACCTTC. Its translation is CARTEDYGYTF.

The V call is TRBV4-2, the J call TRBJ2-2, with 9 bases fitting TRBD2. Trimming at V came to 0 bases and at J to 5 bases, leaving 7 bases not matched to a gene. The CDR3 has 17 amino acids. The germline gives CDR1 LGHNA, CDR2 YNFKEQ. The CDR3 DNA follows: TGTGCCAGCAGCCAAGATTTTGGGCTAGCGGGAACCGGGGAGCTGTTTTTT. Translated: CASSQDFGLAGTGELFF.

This rearrangement joins TRBV11-1 to TRBJ2-1; either TRBD1 or TRBD2 may fit D (5 bases each). V lost 5 bases and J 4 bases, leaving 21 bases between the germline ends. CDR3 length: 17 residues. CDR1 is SGHAT, CDR2 FQDESV, per germline (reference sequence). The DNA of the CDR3 is TGTGCCAGCAGCCCCCCGACCGGGACCCCTAGTTACAATGAGCAGTTCTTC. Translating gives CASSPPTGTPSYNEQFF.

The V gene is TRBV28, the J gene TRBJ2-7; D remains unclear. This CDR3 contains 13 residues. Deletions cut 4 bases from V and 4 bases from J, with 11 bases between. Germline-derived CDR1 and CDR2 are MDHEN and SYDVKM. The chain's CDR3 is CASSSPLWYEQYF. The CDR3 coding sequence is TGTGCCAGCAGTTCCCCCCTCTGGTACGAGCAGTACTTC.

This chain connects TRBV6-5 to TRBJ1-1; 8 nucleotides match TRBD1. J gave up 4 bases and V 8 bases, and 3 bases lay outside the gene matches. In germline, CDR1 is MNHEY, CDR2 SVGAGI. The CDR3 has 12 amino acids. CDR3 protein: CASHTGGTEAFF. The CDR3 DNA sequence: TGTGCCAGCCATACAGGGGGCACTGAAGCTTTCTTT.

A remark on this clonotype: At one end the junction does not follow the germline gene, possibly because of a read error. The chain links TRBV5-1 to TRBJ2-6; D uncertain. The CDR3 runs to 14 residues. The germline CDR1 and CDR2 sequences are SGHRS and YFSETQ. The CDR3 spells CASSLESGVNVLTF. The DNA of the CDR3 is TGCGCCAGCAGCTTGGAATCTGGGGTCAACGTCCTGACTTTC.

CDR3 DNA sequence: TGCGCCAGCGGGGGACAGGCGACCTCTGGGGCCAACGTCCTGACTTTC. Translating it yields CASGGQATSGANVLTF. J is TRBJ2-6 and V is TRBV5-1; 8 bases are shared with TRBD1. The junction had 6 bases not matched to a gene; V was cut back by 7 bases and J by 0 bases. This CDR3 has 16 amino acids. The V gene's germline CDR1 is SGHRS and CDR2 YFSETQ.

There are a few counts of this clonotype. One base away lies a much larger clone, so this may be a sequencing read error. The genes are TRBV5-1 and TRBJ2-5; the D call may be TRBD1 or TRBD2 (5 bases each). Per the germline V gene, CDR1 is SGHRS and CDR2 is YFSETQ. This CDR3 is built from 15 residues. In DNA, the CDR3 is TGCGCCAGCAGCTTGGGGGGGAGCGGAGAAGAGACCCAGTGCTTC. Protein product: CASSLGGSGEETQCF.

This chain connects TRBV19 to TRBJ2-2; weak D call: TRBD1 (6 bases). This CDR3 has 15 amino acids. The V gene's germline CDR1 is LNHDA and CDR2 SQIVND (reference sequence). Deletions cut 4 bases from V and 2 bases from J, with 11 bases between. DNA of the CDR3: TGTGCCAGTAGTACGGCCGGGACAAACACCGGGGAGCTGTTTTTT. Protein: CASSTAGTNTGELFF.

Turning to this clonotype: Since the CDR3 does not end with the conserved phenylalanine or tryptophan, this likely comes from a read error. The J gene is TRBJ2-5, the V gene TRBV7-8; no clear D. Germline V CDR1 and CDR2: SGHVS, FQNEAQ. CDR3 length: 11 residues. Trimming took 0 bases from V and 6 from J, leaving 2 bases between them. CDR3 coding DNA: TGTGCCAGCAGCTTAGCGAAGACCCAGTACCTC. It translates to CASSLAKTQYL.

The sample holds a few counts of this clonotype. This chain connects TRBV7-9 to TRBJ2-1, with 10 bases that match TRBD2. In germline, CDR1 is SEHNR, CDR2 FQNEAQ (reference sequence). V lost 5 bases to trimming and J lost 2 bases; unmatched junction nucleotides: 9. This CDR3 has 17 amino acids. The DNA of the CDR3 is TGTGCCAGCAGCACAGAACTAGCGGGACCTACCTACAATGAGCAGTTCTTC. It encodes CASSTELAGPTYNEQFF. The variable domain in full, completed from reference TRBV7-9 and TRBJ2-1, reads DTGVSQNPRHKITKRGQNVTFRCDPISEHNRLYWYRQTLGQGPEFLTYFQNEAQLEKSRLLSDRFSAERPKGSFSTLEIQRTEQGDSAMYLCASSTELAGPTYNEQFFGPGTRLTVL.

This clonotype has only a few counts. The chain joins TRBV5-1 to TRBJ1-3, with D hard to call. CDR3 length: 13 residues. Trimming took off 4 bases at V and 3 bases at J, with 8 bases between the two ends. Germline CDR1 is SGHRS and CDR2 is YFSETQ. The CDR3: CASSEWSGNTIYF. The DNA of the CDR3 is TGCGCCAGCAGCGAGTGGAGTGGAAACACCATATATTTT.

The rearrangement links TRBV20-1 to TRBJ2-5, with D unclear. Near its end, the DNA agrees better with TRBJ2-1, so the J call may be wrong. The CDR3 contains 14 residues. In germline, CDR1 is DFQATT, CDR2 SNEGSKA (reference sequence). This chain's CDR3 is CSARSPVPAGEQFF. The CDR3 nucleotides are TGCAGTGCTAGATCTCCAGTCCCCGCTGGCGAGCAGTTCTTC.

The sample holds a few counts of this clonotype. Germline is not matched at one junction end, which may reflect a read error. V gene TRBV29-1 combines with J gene TRBJ2-5; no firm D call. The germline V gene encodes CDR1 SQVTM and CDR2 ANQGSEA. The CDR3 consists of 9 residues. The CDR3 DNA sequence: TGCAGCGTGGCCCCCGAGCAGTGCTTC. It specifies CSVAPEQCF. Looking up the rest from reference TRBV29-1 and TRBJ2-5 gives the full variable domain: SAVISQKPSRDICQRGTSLTIQCQVDSQVTMMFWYRQQPGQSLTLIATANQGSEATYESGFVIDKFPISRPNLTFSTLTVSNMSPEDSSIYLCSVAPEQCFGPGTRLLVL.